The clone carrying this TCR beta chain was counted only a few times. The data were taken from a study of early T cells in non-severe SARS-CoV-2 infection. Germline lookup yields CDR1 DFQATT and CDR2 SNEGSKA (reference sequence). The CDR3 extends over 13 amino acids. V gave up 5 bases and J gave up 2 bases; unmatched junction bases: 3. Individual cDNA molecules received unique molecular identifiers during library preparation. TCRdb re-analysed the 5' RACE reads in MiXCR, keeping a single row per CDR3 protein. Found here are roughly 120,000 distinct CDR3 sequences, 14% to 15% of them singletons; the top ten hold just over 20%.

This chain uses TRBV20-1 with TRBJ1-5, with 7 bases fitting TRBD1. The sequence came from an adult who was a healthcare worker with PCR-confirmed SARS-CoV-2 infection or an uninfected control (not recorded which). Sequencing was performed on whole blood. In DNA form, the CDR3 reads TGCAGTGCTTGTGGACAGGGCAATCAGCCCCAGCATTTT. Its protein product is CSACGQGNQPQHF.